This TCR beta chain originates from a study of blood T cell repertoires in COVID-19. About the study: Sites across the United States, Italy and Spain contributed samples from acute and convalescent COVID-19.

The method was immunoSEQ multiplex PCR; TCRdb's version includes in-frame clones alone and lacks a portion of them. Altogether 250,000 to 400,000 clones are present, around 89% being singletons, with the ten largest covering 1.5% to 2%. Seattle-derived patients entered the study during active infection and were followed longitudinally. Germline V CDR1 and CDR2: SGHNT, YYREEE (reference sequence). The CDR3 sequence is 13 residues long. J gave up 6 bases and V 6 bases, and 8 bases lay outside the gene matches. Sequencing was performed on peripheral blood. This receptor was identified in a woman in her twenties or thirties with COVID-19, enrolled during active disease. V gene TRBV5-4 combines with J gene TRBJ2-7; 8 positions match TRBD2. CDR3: CASKVAGSREQYF. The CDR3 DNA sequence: TGTGCCAGCAAAGTAGCGGGGTCACGCGAGCAGTACTTC.